A single sample is the source of the 2 T cell receptor beta chains below, sequenced in a study of a mutant IDH1 vaccine in newly diagnosed glioma. The time point here: week 35, safety follow-up. Each dose delivered 300 ug of mutant IDH1 20-mer peptide subcutaneously with imiquimod. These receptors have no identified antigens. Method: immunoSEQ multiplex PCR; TCRdb's copy keeps in-frame clones and lacks some. The sample carries about 30,000 clones, around 73% recorded once. Specimen: PBMCs, collected from a glioma patient whose treatment included an IDH1 peptide vaccine. The source of these receptors is a woman aged 40 to 50 with glioma.

CDR3 DNA sequence: TGCGCCAGCAGCCAAGCCGCCCGATCGAGCAATGAGCAGTTCTTC. Translating gives CASSQAARSSNEQFF. The V and J genes are TRBV4-1 and TRBJ2-1; D is uncertain. The CDR3 has 15 amino acids. Deletions cut 1 base from V and 6 bases from J, with 13 bases between. From germline, CDR1 is MGHRA and CDR2 YSYEKL.

This clone appeared once. The chain uses TRBV6-5 and TRBJ2-6; D gene ambiguous. Per germline, CDR1 MNHEY and CDR2 SVGAGI. This CDR3 has 14 residues. The V gene lost 7 bases and the J gene lost 0 bases, with 7 bases spanning the gap. Here the CDR3 reads CASNRYSGANVLTF. CDR3 sequence (DNA): TGTGCCAGCAATAGGTACTCTGGGGCCAACGTCCTGACTTTC.